This TCR beta chain comes out of a study of T cell repertoires in cytomegalovirus infection. On the study more broadly: Newly reported HLA-C-restricted and thoroughly characterized HLA-B-restricted CMV epitopes were employed. Public TCR beta signatures were indicative of both CMV infection and a matching HLA type. The study, taken as a whole, reports: The ex vivo response was dominated by HLA-C-restricted CMV-specific TCR beta clonotypes.

TCRdb itself ran the reads through MiXCR, one entry per CDR3 protein. The data contain around 900,000 distinct CDR3 sequences, approximately 32% of them singletons. In this sample, this clonotype turned up a few times. Its antigen is unknown. Trimming removed 4 bases at V and 2 bases at J, with 11 bases between. Germline CDR1 and CDR2: MGHRA and YSYEKL. The CDR3 has 14 amino acids. The specimen comprised cultured CD8+ T cells from PBMCs, sampled from culture after CMV antigen stimulation. This clonotype was obtained from a human donor in good health (CMV status not recorded). Some clones in this sample may be carry-over from other donors' samples. The chain carries TRBV4-1 and TRBJ1-1; perhaps TRBD1 as D (5 bases). CDR3 DNA sequence: TGCGCCAGCAGCCCTTTCGGGGGTAACACTGAAGCTTTCTTT. It specifies CASSPFGGNTEAFF.